This T cell receptor beta chain came from a study of blood T cell repertoires in COVID-19. The ends lost 4 bases at V and 0 bases at J; junction bases unmatched: 5. There are 16 residues in the CDR3. Looked up from germline, CDR1 is LGHDT and CDR2 is YNNKEL (reference sequence). This clone was seen a single time. Libraries were prepared by immunoSEQ multiplex PCR; TCRdb keeps only in-frame clonotypes and omits some of them. The top ten clones hold under 15% of a sample with tens of thousands of clones, about four fifths of them seen once. The receptor's source is a human donor in a cohort sampled during active COVID-19. V and J are TRBV3-1 (or the pseudogene TRBV3-2) and TRBJ2-3; TRBD2 matches 9 bases. Specimen: peripheral blood. The CDR3 spells CASSLLAGSSTDTQYF. CDR3 coding DNA: TGTGCCAGCAGCCTCCTAGCGGGGTCTAGCACAGATACGCAGTATTTT.